This T cell receptor (beta chain) is from a study of blood T cell repertoires in COVID-19. Study at large: The United States, Italy and Spain supplied acute and convalescent COVID-19 samples. Sources were T cells, B-cell-depleted T cells, or PBMCs; the material itself was cDNA or gDNA.

Methods used by the authors: Counts of nucleated cells, estimated from reference gene primer amplification, were obtained. Repertoires were generated with immunoSEQ multiplex PCR, while TCRdb's copy carries only in-frame clones and drops some. The V and J calls and the clone size are those of that table, but D and trimming were determined from the DNA. The top ten hold roughly 1.2% of the sample, which has a few hundred thousand clones, over 65% seen once. V dropped 2 bases and J dropped 1; count of bases not matched to a gene: 3. The CDR3 consists of 15 residues. Germline V gene data show CDR1 as MGHRA and CDR2 as YSYEKL.

This sequence originates from a human donor with acute or convalescent COVID-19. The donor label of this sample is uncertain. The sequenced material came from peripheral blood. This chain connects TRBV4-1 to TRBJ1-1; 8 bases are a match to TRBD1. The CDR3 sequence: CASSQFGTGNTEAFF. CDR3 in DNA: TGCGCCAGCAGCCAATTCGGGACAGGGAACACTGAAGCTTTCTTT.